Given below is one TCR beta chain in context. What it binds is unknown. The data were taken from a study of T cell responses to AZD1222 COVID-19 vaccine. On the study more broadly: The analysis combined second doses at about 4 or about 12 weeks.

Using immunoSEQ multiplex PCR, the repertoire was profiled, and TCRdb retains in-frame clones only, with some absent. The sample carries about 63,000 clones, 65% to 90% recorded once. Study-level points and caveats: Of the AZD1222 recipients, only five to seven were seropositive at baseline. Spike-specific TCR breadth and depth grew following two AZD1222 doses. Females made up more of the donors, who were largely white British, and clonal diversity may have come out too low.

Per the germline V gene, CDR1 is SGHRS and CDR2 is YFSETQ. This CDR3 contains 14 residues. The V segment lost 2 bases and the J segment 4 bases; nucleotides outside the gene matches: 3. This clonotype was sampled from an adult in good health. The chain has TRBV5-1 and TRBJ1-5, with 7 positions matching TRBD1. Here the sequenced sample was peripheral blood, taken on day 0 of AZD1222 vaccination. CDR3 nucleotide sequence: TGCGCCAGCAGCTTCGGACAGGCAAATCAGCCCCAGCATTTT. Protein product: CASSFGQANQPQHF.